This T cell receptor (beta chain) originates from a study of breast tumors, draining lymph nodes, adjacent tissues. Study findings and constraints: Tumors had less TCR diversity than lymph nodes, more than nontumor tissue. That most tumor T cells come from lymph nodes remained unproven. Findings are consistent with lymph node origin and intratumoral expansion of most tumor T cells. Tumor and nontumor repertoires were significantly more similar in luminal-like than in basal-like breast cancer.

At least ten counts were recorded for this clonotype. The antigen remains unidentified. Breast cancer patients provided tissue from their axillary draining lymph nodes. TCRdb called the multiplex PCR reads again in MiXCR, with one record for every CDR3 protein. The sample yields some 140,000 distinct CDR3 sequences, around 20% seen once. This receptor was identified in a female donor with breast cancer. Some clones in this sample may be carry-over from other donors' samples. Sequencing was performed on axillary lymph node tissue.

CDR3 DNA: TGTGCCAGCAGTAAATCGAGACAGGGGTCGAGGAACGAGCAGTACTTC. Amino acid sequence: CASSKSRQGSRNEQYF. The chain recombines TRBV6-1 with TRBJ2-7, with 8 bases that match TRBD1. The germline V gene has CDR1 MNHNS and CDR2 SASEGT. This CDR3 has 16 residues. V lost 5 bases, J lost 5 bases, and 14 bases stayed unmatched.